A single sample gave rise to the 25 T cell receptor beta chains below, sequenced in a study of shared clonotypes between healthy human individuals. Profiled with immunoSEQ multiplex PCR; TCRdb holds only in-frame clones, not every one. The repertoire holds 2.5 million or so clones, with approximately 90% as singletons. Sequencing used naive CD4+ T cells sorted from blood. Subset indicated: CD45RA+ positively selected. These receptors all come from a man aged 18 to 30 in good health.

The J gene is TRBJ1-6, the V gene TRBV19, with TRBD1 as a possible D gene (6 bases). Germline V lookup: CDR1 LNHDA, CDR2 SQIVND (reference sequence). V shed 7 bases and J shed 7 bases, with 14 bases lying between them. CDR3 length equals 14 residues. For the CDR3, the DNA is TGTGCCAGTAAACGACAGGATGTGAATTCACCCCTCCACTTT. Residues: CASKRQDVNSPLHF.

V usage is TRBV14 and J usage is TRBJ2-5; a possible D gene is TRBD1 (6 bases). With 4 bases removed from V and 5 bases from J, the gap between germline ends came to 29 bases. Germline loops: CDR1 SGHDN, CDR2 FVKESK. This CDR3 is 19 amino acids long. The CDR3 DNA reads TGTGCCAGCAGCCCCGACGATCGACGGACAGCCACTATGGAGGAGACCCAGTACTTC. This encodes CASSPDDRRTATMEETQYF.

To note about this clone: The same CDR3 is also encoded by other DNA sequences in this sample. The genes are TRBV5-6 and TRBJ2-3, with a possible D match to TRBD2 (5 bases). CDR1 SGHDT and CDR2 YYEEEE come from the germline V gene. The CDR3 contains 14 residues. The V end lost 3 bases, the J end lost 1 base, and 9 bases lay between the germline ends. CDR3 bases: TGTGCCAGCAGCTCCTTGGGAGGCACAGATACGCAGTATTTT. It yields the protein CASSSLGGTDTQYF.

The chain joins TRBV6-4 to TRBJ1-2, with D hard to call. From germline, CDR1 is MRHNA and CDR2 SNTAGT. V was pared by 7 bases and J by 4 bases, with 13 bases between. This CDR3 is built from 13 residues. This chain's CDR3 is CASNPGKGYGYTF. CDR3 coding DNA: TGTGCCAGCAACCCGGGGAAGGGCTATGGCTACACCTTC.

The V call is TRBV4-3, the J call TRBJ2-5; no reliable D call. CDR1 is LGHNA and CDR2 is YSLEER in the germline V gene. The CDR3 has 13 residues. Trimming removed 0 bases at V and 5 bases at J, with 7 bases between. The CDR3 bases are TGCGCCAGCAGCCAAGACCCCGTGGAGACCCAGTACTTC. Encoded protein: CASSQDPVETQYF.

CDR3: CASSSPGQNSYEQYF. The CDR3 nucleotides read TGCGCCAGCAGCTCCCCGGGACAGAATTCCTACGAGCAGTACTTC. This chain joins TRBV5-1 and TRBJ2-7; TRBD1 matches at 7 bases. J gave up 1 base and V 3 bases, and 7 bases lay outside the gene matches. Germline CDR1 is SGHRS and CDR2 is YFSETQ. The CDR3 loop spans 15 amino acids.

This chain joins TRBV29-1 and TRBJ2-5; tentative D call: TRBD2 (5 bases). The V end lost 4 bases, the J end lost 2 bases, and 11 bases lay between the germline ends. This CDR3 contains 13 residues. Germline assignment: CDR1 SQVTM and CDR2 ANQGSEA. The CDR3 loop is CSVGSRAQETQYF. The CDR3 DNA reads TGCAGCGTTGGTTCGAGGGCTCAAGAGACCCAGTACTTC.

The J gene is TRBJ2-7, the V gene TRBV28; possible D gene TRBD1, 6 bases. V was shortened by 4 bases and J by 1 base, with 11 bases between the two germline ends. Germline V gene lookup returns CDR1 MDHEN and CDR2 SYDVKM. The CDR3 spans 14 residues. CDR3 nucleotides: TGTGCCAGCAGTTCCTCGGACAGTTCCTACGAGCAGTACTTC. Protein sequence: CASSSSDSSYEQYF. Variable domain in full (rest from reference TRBV28 and TRBJ2-7): DVKVTQSSRYLVKRTGEKVFLECVQDMDHENMFWYRQDPGLGLRLIYFSYDVKMKEKGDIPEGYSVSREKKERFSLILESASTNQTSMYLCASSSSDSSYEQYFGPGTRLTVT.

The chain has TRBV5-1 and TRBJ2-2, with TRBD2 as a possible D gene (5 bases). CDR3 length equals 14 residues. The ends were cut back, 1 base at V and 7 bases at J, with 11 bases in the middle. Germline V gene lookup returns CDR1 SGHRS and CDR2 YFSETQ. The CDR3, as DNA: TGCGCCAGCAGCTTGCCTAGCCCAGGCGGGGAGCTGTTTTTT. Translated: CASSLPSPGGELFF.

V and J are TRBV11-2 and TRBJ1-3; a possible D gene is TRBD1 (6 bases). Trimming removed 5 bases at V and 4 bases at J, with 9 bases between. This CDR3 comprises 13 residues. Germline CDR1 reads SGHAT; CDR2 reads FQNNGV. The CDR3 nucleotides are TGTGCCAGCAGCCAGGGGATGGGAAACACCATATATTTT. It specifies CASSQGMGNTIYF.

This rearrangement joins TRBV4-3 to TRBJ1-2; unclear D gene. The CDR3 covers 13 residues. Germline V gene data show CDR1 as LGHNA and CDR2 as YSLEER. V was pared by 1 base and J by 2 bases, with 5 bases between. CDR3 sequence reads: CASSQVANYGYTF. CDR3 DNA sequence: TGCGCCAGCAGCCAAGTAGCAAACTATGGCTACACCTTC.

The chain links TRBV2 to TRBJ2-1, with D unclear. V was shortened by 6 bases and J by 0 bases, with 6 bases between the two germline ends. The CDR3 sequence is 13 residues long. The germline V gene encodes CDR1 SNHLY and CDR2 FYNNEI. In DNA form, the CDR3 reads TGTGCCAGCAGAGTAAGCTCCTACAATGAGCAGTTCTTC. Residues: CASRVSSYNEQFF. The full variable domain, in which reference TRBV2 and TRBJ2-1 provide the parts outside the CDR3, is EPEVTQTPSHQVTQMGQEVILRCVPISNHLYFYWYRQILGQKVEFLVSFYNNEISEKSEIFDDQFSVERPDGSNFTLKIRSTKLEDSAMYFCASRVSSYNEQFFGPGTRLTVL.

This rearrangement joins TRBV7-2 to TRBJ1-1, with D perhaps TRBD1 (5 bases). The CDR3 spans 13 residues. V lost 5 bases and J 3 bases, leaving 10 bases between the germline ends. Germline CDR1 reads SGHTA; CDR2 reads FQGNSA. CDR3 residues: CASSARGYTEAFF. As DNA, the CDR3 is TGTGCCAGCAGCGCCCGGGGGTACACTGAAGCTTTCTTT.

The chain links TRBV23-1 to TRBJ2-2; D may correspond to TRBD1 or TRBD2 (6 bases each). TRBV23-1 is an ORF, and what it does is uncertain. The CDR3 contains 18 residues. The V and J ends lost 8 bases and 2 bases respectively, with 24 bases between them. In DNA, the CDR3 is TGCGCCAGCCTCTTTCCCTTCCCCCGGGGGCTTAACACCGGGGAGCTGTTTTTT. As protein: CASLFPFPRGLNTGELFF.

This chain links TRBV28 with TRBJ2-5; 8 bases are shared with TRBD1. The germline V gene has CDR1 MDHEN and CDR2 SYDVKM. The CDR3 covers 13 residues. Trimming at V came to 10 bases and at J to 2 bases, leaving 6 bases not matched to a gene. The CDR3 sequence is CAMGQGAQETQYF. The CDR3 nucleotides read TGTGCCATGGGGCAGGGGGCTCAAGAGACCCAGTACTTC.

V usage is TRBV7-2 and J usage is TRBJ1-1; 7 nucleotides agree with TRBD1. The CDR3 has 15 residues. Germline V gene lookup returns CDR1 SGHTA and CDR2 FQGNSA. V lost 3 bases to trimming and J lost 1 base; unmatched junction nucleotides: 5. CDR3 nucleotides: TGTGCCAGCAGCTTTAGGGGACAGAAGAACACTGAAGCTTTCTTT. Its protein is CASSFRGQKNTEAFF.

This sequence joins TRBV9 and TRBJ2-3; possible D gene TRBD2, 6 bases. Trimming removed 5 bases from V and 9 bases from J, with 13 bases in between. This CDR3 contains 12 residues. CDR1 SGDLS and CDR2 YYNGEE come from the germline V gene. CDR3 in DNA: TGTGCCAGCAGTCGGGACTTCACAACGCAGTATTTT. Amino acids: CASSRDFTTQYF.

The gene calls are TRBV19 and TRBJ2-2; D could derive from TRBD1 or TRBD2 (6 bases each). Trimming took 2 bases from V and 2 from J, leaving 15 bases between them. The V gene's germline CDR1 is LNHDA and CDR2 SQIVND (reference sequence). The CDR3 is made up of 17 amino acids. The CDR3 nucleotides are TGTGCCAGTAGTATACCTGGGTTGGGGGGCAACACCGGGGAGCTGTTTTTT. This codes for CASSIPGLGGNTGELFF. The full variable domain, with the rest looked up from reference TRBV19 and TRBJ2-2, is DGGITQSPKYLFRKEGQNVTLSCEQNLNHDAMYWYRQDPGQGLRLIYYSQIVNDFQKGDIAEGYSVSREKKESFPLTVTSAQKNPTAFYLCASSIPGLGGNTGELFFGEGSRLTVL.

This chain links TRBV19 with TRBJ1-4; a weak D match, TRBD1 (6 bases). Germline V lookup: CDR1 LNHDA, CDR2 SQIVND (reference sequence). V dropped 4 bases and J dropped 7 bases, with 13 bases sitting between them. The CDR3 length is 14 residues. CDR3 DNA sequence: TGTGCCAGTAGTACCCCAGGGGTCGGTGAAAAACTGTTTTTT. This translates into CASSTPGVGEKLFF.

As to this clone: Other DNA sequences from this sample encode an identical CDR3 as well. The V gene is TRBV5-1, the J gene TRBJ2-7, with unresolved D. The CDR3 totals 14 residues. CDR1 is SGHRS and CDR2 is YFSETQ in the germline V gene. V was cut by 0 bases and J by 1 base, with 8 bases left in between. The CDR3 here is CASSLDSFSYEQYF. In DNA form, the CDR3 reads TGCGCCAGCAGCTTGGACAGTTTTTCCTACGAGCAGTACTTC.

The rearrangement links TRBV19 to TRBJ1-5; tentative D call: TRBD1 (5 bases). The CDR3 totals 13 residues. Germline V gene lookup returns CDR1 LNHDA and CDR2 SQIVND (reference sequence). The V and J ends lost 5 bases and 2 bases respectively, with 7 bases between them. As DNA, the CDR3 is TGTGCCAGTAGTTTCAGGGGCAATCAGCCCCAGCATTTT. Translation: CASSFRGNQPQHF.

V is TRBV7-8 and J is TRBJ2-1; 8 positions agree with TRBD2. The CDR3 spans 15 residues. The germline CDR1 and CDR2 sequences are SGHVS and FQNEAQ. J gave up 3 bases and V 1 base, and 2 bases lay outside the gene matches. CDR3 nucleotides: TGTGCCAGCAGCTTAGACGGGAGGGGCTACAATGAGCAGTTCTTC. Translation: CASSLDGRGYNEQFF.

V and J are TRBV19 and TRBJ1-2; D gene uncertain. Trimming cost V 5 bases and J 1 base, with 14 bases left between them. Looked up from germline, CDR1 is LNHDA and CDR2 is SQIVND (reference sequence). The CDR3 contains 15 residues. The CDR3 protein is CASSQAIGDNYGYTF. CDR3 nucleotides: TGTGCCAGTAGTCAAGCCATCGGGGATAACTATGGCTACACCTTC.

The chain couples TRBV27 to TRBJ2-2; possibly TRBD2 for D (6 bases). The CDR3 has 16 amino acids. V lost 3 bases and J 6 bases, leaving 17 bases between the germline ends. From germline, CDR1 is MNHEY and CDR2 SMNVEV (reference sequence). This chain's CDR3 is CASSFIGGPPPGELFF. The CDR3 nucleotides read TGTGCCAGCAGTTTCATCGGGGGTCCACCCCCCGGGGAGCTGTTTTTT.

This clone was picked up a small number of times. Here the CDR3 DNA reads TGTGCCAGCAGCACGCCGACAGGGGGGCGGGCTTTCTTT. This sequence encodes CASSTPTGGRAFF. The chain couples TRBV5-6 to TRBJ1-1, with 9 bases lining up with TRBD1. After removal of 4 bases from V and 11 bases from J, the junction contained 9 bases not matched to a gene. CDR3 size: 13 residues. The V gene's germline CDR1 is SGHDT and CDR2 YYEEEE.